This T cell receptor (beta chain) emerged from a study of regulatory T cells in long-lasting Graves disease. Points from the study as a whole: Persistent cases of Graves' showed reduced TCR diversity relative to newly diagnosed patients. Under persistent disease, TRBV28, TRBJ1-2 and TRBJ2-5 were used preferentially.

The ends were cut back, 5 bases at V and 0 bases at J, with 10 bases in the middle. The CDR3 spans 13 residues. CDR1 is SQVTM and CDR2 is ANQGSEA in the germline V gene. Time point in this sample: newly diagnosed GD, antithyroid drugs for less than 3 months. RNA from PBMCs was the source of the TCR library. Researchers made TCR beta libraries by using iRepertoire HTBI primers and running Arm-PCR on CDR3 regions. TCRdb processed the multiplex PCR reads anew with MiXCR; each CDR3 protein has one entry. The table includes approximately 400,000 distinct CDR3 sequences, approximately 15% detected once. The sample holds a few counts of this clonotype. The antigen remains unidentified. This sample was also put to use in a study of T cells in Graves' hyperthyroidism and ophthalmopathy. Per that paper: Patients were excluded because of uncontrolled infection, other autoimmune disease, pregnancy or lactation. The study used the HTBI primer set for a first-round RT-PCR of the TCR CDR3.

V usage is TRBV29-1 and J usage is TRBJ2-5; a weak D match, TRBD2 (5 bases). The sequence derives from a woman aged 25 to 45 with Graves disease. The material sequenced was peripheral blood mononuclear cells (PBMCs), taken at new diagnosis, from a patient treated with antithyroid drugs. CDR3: CSVTPGNQETQYF. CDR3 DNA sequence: TGCAGCGTTACGCCGGGGAACCAAGAGACCCAGTACTTC.